This T cell receptor (beta chain) comes out of a study of T-cell memory formation after mild COVID-19. About the research overall: For the most part, TCR clusters were specific to one donor. Study-level findings and limits: Researchers could not confirm that second-wave clones peaking on day 37 targeted SARS-CoV-2.

Germline V CDR1 and CDR2: SGHTA, FQGNSA. The CDR3 loop spans 14 amino acids. V lost 5 bases and J lost 1; bases outside the gene matches: 4. Libraries for TCRalpha and TCRbeta carried sample barcodes and unique molecular identifiers via 5'RACE. TCRdb fed the 5' RACE reads into MiXCR, producing one record per CDR3 protein. The sample carries over 350,000 distinct CDR3 sequences, approximately 15% recorded once. Of note for this clonotype: Its specificity is not known.

The rearrangement uses TRBV7-2 and TRBJ2-5, with 7 bases lining up with TRBD1. Input material: PBMCs or a T cell subset sorted from them (not recorded which). The sequence was obtained from a man between 18 and 29 years old who had mild COVID-19 (a few samples of this study predate the infection). Cell type and time point are not known. This chain's CDR3 is CASSTRDSQETQYF. DNA of the CDR3: TGTGCCAGCAGCACAAGGGACAGCCAAGAGACCCAGTACTTC.